The 7 T cell receptor beta chains below were found in one sample sequenced in a study of PD-L1 blockade in urothelial cancer. TCRdb keeps only in-frame clones here, not all; method: immunoSEQ multiplex PCR. Of some 20,000 clones in the sample, 88% were seen once. This specimen consisted of PBMCs, obtained around atezolizumab (anti-PD-L1) treatment. These receptors came from a man in his fifties with urothelial cancer.

This CDR3 reads CASSQGNSPGLHNEQFF. In DNA form, the CDR3 reads TGCGCCAGCAGCCAAGGAAATTCTCCGGGACTACACAATGAGCAGTTCTTC. This chain links TRBV4-1 with TRBJ2-1; 7 bases map to TRBD2. The J segment lost 5 bases and the V segment lost 1 base, leaving 11 bases of the junction unmatched. Germline CDR1 MGHRA, CDR2 YSYEKL. The CDR3 contains 17 residues.

This clone was counted a single time. V is TRBV6-1 and J is TRBJ2-3; 9 bases align to TRBD1. This CDR3 comprises 18 residues. Per germline, CDR1 MNHNS and CDR2 SASEGT. Trimming cost V 1 base and J 4 bases; bases outside gene matches: 12. The CDR3 nucleotides read TGTGCCAGCAGTGAAGAGAGGGGTGCCGGGACAGGGCCAGATACGCAGTATTTT. This translates into CASSEERGAGTGPDTQYF.

The V gene is TRBV4-2, the J gene TRBJ2-5; the match to TRBD2 covers 7 bases. The V gene end was trimmed by 3 bases and the J gene end by 2 bases; junction bases not matched to a gene: 3. This CDR3 comprises 14 residues. Germline CDR1 reads LGHNA; CDR2 reads YNFKEQ. The CDR3, as DNA: TGTGCCAGCAGCCAGGGGGGGGGTCAAGAGACCCAGTACTTC. Amino acid sequence: CASSQGGGQETQYF.

This sequence joins TRBV28 and TRBJ2-7, with D tentatively TRBD1 (6 bases). The V gene lost 5 bases and the J gene lost 0 bases, with 14 bases spanning the gap. CDR1 and CDR2 (germline): MDHEN, SYDVKM. The CDR3 is 15 residues long. CDR3 in DNA: TGTGCCAGCAGTCTCTACAGGGTTCACTCCTACGAGCAGTACTTC. It yields the protein CASSLYRVHSYEQYF.

This sequence joins TRBV21-1 and TRBJ2-2; the table assigns TRBD1, which was not confirmed against the DNA. TRBV21-1 is tagged as a pseudogene. The length of the CDR3 is 16 residues. The CDR3 sequence: CASRVSGTVNTGELFF. Written as DNA, the CDR3 is TGTGCCAGCAGAGTCTCGGGGACAGTGAACACCGGGGAGCTGTTTTTT.

There are a few counts of this clone. This chain connects TRBV7-2 to TRBJ2-3, with TRBD2 matching over 11 bases. Germline CDR1 is SGHTA and CDR2 is FQGNSA. The CDR3 spans 16 residues. Trimming at V came to 1 base and at J to 7 bases, leaving 7 bases not matched to a gene. CDR3 protein: CASSLVGTSGPNTQYF. CDR3 DNA: TGTGCCAGCAGCTTAGTTGGGACTAGCGGTCCTAATACGCAGTATTTT.

Only one count was recorded for this clone. The genes are TRBV10-3 and TRBJ1-2; the D is unclear. Germline V gives CDR1 ENHRY, CDR2 SYGVKD. The CDR3 has 13 residues. Trimming stripped 9 bases from V and 3 bases from J, with 14 bases between. The chain's CDR3 is CAIGSGVDYGYTF. In DNA, the CDR3 is TGTGCCATAGGGAGCGGGGTGGACTATGGCTACACCTTC.